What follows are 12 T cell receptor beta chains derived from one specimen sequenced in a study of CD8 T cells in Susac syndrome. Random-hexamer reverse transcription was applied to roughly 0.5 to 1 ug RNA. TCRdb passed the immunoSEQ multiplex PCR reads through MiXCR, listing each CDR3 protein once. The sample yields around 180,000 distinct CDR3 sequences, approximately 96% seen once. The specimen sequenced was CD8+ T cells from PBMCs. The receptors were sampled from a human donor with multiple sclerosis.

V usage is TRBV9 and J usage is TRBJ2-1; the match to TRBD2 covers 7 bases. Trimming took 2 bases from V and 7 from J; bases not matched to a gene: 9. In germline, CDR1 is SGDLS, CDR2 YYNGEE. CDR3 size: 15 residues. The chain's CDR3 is CASSVGGGPGNEQFF. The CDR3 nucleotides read TGTGCCAGCAGCGTCGGGGGAGGGCCAGGGAATGAGCAGTTCTTC.

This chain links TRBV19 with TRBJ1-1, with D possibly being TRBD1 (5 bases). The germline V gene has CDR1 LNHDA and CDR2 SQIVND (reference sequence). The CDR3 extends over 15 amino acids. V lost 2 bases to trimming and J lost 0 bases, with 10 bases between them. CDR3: CASSITGGMNTEAFF. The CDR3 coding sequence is TGTGCCAGTAGTATAACCGGGGGGATGAACACTGAAGCTTTCTTT.

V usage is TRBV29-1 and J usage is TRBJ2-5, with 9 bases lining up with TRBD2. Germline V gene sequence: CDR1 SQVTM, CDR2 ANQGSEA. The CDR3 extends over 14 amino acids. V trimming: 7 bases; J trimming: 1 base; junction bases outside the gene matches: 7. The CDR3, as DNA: TGCAGCGCCTGGGGTAGCGGGGGCCAAGAGACCCAGTACTTC. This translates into CSAWGSGGQETQYF. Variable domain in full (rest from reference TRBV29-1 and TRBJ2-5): SAVISQKPSRDICQRGTSLTIQCQVDSQVTMMFWYRQQPGQSLTLIATANQGSEATYESGFVIDKFPISRPNLTFSTLTVSNMSPEDSSIYLCSAWGSGGQETQYFGPGTRLLVL.

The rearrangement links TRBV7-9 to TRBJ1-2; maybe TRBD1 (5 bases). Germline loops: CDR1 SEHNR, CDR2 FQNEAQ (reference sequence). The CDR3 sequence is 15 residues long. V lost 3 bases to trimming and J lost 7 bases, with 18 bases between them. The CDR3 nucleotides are TGTGCCAGCAGCTTGGGACTGGCCCGAACTACTGGCTACACCTTC. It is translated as CASSLGLARTTGYTF.

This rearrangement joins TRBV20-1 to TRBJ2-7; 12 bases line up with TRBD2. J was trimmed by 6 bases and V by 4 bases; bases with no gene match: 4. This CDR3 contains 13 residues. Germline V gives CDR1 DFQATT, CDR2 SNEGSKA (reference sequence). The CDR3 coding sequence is TGCAGTGCTACTAGCGGGGGGGCTTCCGAGCAGTACTTC. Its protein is CSATSGGASEQYF.

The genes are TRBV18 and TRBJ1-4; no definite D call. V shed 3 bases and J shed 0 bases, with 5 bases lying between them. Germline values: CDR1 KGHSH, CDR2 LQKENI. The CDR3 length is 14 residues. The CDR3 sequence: CASSPGSTNEKLFF. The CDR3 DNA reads TGTGCCAGCTCACCGGGGTCAACTAATGAAAAACTGTTTTTT.

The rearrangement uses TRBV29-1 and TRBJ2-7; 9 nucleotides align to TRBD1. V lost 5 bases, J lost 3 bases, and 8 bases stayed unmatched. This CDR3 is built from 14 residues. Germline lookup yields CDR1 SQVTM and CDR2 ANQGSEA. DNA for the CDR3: TGCAGCGTTTCGGGGACAGGGAGCGACTACGAGCAGTACTTC. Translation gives CSVSGTGSDYEQYF.

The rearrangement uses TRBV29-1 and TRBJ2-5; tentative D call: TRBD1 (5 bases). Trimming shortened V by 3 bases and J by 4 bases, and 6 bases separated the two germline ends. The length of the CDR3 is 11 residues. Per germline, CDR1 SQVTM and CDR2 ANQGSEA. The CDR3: CSVDRVETQYF. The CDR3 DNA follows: TGCAGCGTTGACAGGGTAGAGACCCAGTACTTC.

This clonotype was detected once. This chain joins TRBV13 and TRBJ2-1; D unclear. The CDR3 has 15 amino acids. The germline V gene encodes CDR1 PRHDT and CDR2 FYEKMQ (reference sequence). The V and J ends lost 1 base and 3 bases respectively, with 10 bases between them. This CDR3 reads CASSLELGLYNEQFF. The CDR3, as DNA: TGTGCCAGCAGCTTAGAGCTAGGGCTCTACAATGAGCAGTTCTTC.

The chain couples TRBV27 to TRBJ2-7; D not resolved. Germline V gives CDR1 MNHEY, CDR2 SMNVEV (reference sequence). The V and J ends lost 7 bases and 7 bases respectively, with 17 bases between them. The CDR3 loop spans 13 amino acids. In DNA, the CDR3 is TGTGCCAGCACCAATCGACCGGACCGTGAGCAGTACTTC. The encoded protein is CASTNRPDREQYF.

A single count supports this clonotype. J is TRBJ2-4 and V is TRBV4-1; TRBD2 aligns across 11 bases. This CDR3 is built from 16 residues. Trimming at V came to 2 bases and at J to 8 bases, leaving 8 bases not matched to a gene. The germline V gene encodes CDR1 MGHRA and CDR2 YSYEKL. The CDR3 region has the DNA TGCGCCAGCAGCCAAATTACTAGCGGGAGAGGGGACATTCAGTACTTC. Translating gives CASSQITSGRGDIQYF.

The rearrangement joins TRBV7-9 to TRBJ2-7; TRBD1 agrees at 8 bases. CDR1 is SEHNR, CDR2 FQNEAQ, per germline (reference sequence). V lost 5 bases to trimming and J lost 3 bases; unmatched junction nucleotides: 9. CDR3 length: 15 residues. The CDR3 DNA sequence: TGTGCCAGCAGCGAGTGGACAGGGTCTAACTACGAGCAGTACTTC. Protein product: CASSEWTGSNYEQYF.